This T cell receptor beta chain was documented in a study of cytomegalovirus exposure and HLA in healthy donors. About the research overall: Unique TCRs numbering around 85 million, obtained from HLA-typed donors, made up an early data release. Whole-study results and caveats: A few V segments could not be told apart, such as TRBV6-2 and TRBV6-3, and were left out. Sequences of the TCR beta chain were said to predict the HLA-A and HLA-B alleles of most subjects accurately. An Asian-associated ancestry cluster reportedly showed fewer N-insertions than the approximately 660-donor mean in a later analysis.

This clone came up once. Its antigen is unidentified. Unmatched junction bases numbered 2, after V lost 5 bases and J lost 1 base. This CDR3 has 14 amino acids. Looked up from germline, CDR1 is KGHSH and CDR2 is LQKENI. PCR involved 60 Vbeta and 13 Jbeta primers. The method was immunoSEQ multiplex PCR; TCRdb's version includes in-frame clones alone and lacks a portion of them. The top ten hold 1% to 1.5% of the sample, which has about 190,000 clones, 80% to 90% seen once. The sequencing sample was made of PBMCs. The receptor was isolated from a young man in good health and CMV-seronegative. The gene calls are TRBV18 and TRBJ1-5; TRBD1 aligns across 7 bases. CDR3 nucleotides: TGTGCCAGCTCAGGACAGGAAAGCAATCAGCCCCAGCATTTT. It translates to CASSGQESNQPQHF.